This T cell receptor beta chain was sequenced for a study of graft-versus-host responses after intestinal transplantation. The table came from immunoSEQ multiplex PCR; TCRdb's copy has only in-frame clones and leaves some out. The profile covers 6,000 to 6,500 clones, with around a fifth appearing a single time and more than 5% taken by the ten largest. The V gene's germline CDR1 is SGHTA and CDR2 FQGNSA. Trimming took 5 bases from V and 4 from J, leaving 25 bases between them. CDR3 length: 18 amino acids. The reaction was completed, and proliferating CFSE-low CD3+CD4+ and CD3+CD8+ responders were then sorted.

The starting material was alloreactive CD4+ T cells from a mixed lymphocyte reaction culture, obtained before transplantation. Subset specified: CFSE-low proliferating T cells sorted from approximately 6-day pre-transplant mixed lymphocyte reaction (GvH or HvG direction). This rearrangement joins TRBV7-2 to TRBJ2-3; possibly TRBD2 for D (6 bases). The sequence came from a human patient who was an organ donor for intestinal transplantation. CDR3 coding DNA: TGTGCCAGCAGCCTAAAGTGGGAGTTGCTCGGGGGAGCAGATACGCAGTATTTT. Encoded protein: CASSLKWELLGGADTQYF.